This T cell receptor beta chain comes out of a study of blood T cell repertoires in COVID-19. Study in general: The United States, Italy and Spain supplied acute and convalescent COVID-19 samples. PBMCs, B-cell-depleted T cells, or T cells provided the cDNA or gDNA that made up the material.

The V segment lost 3 bases and the J segment 5 bases; nucleotides outside the gene matches: 6. The CDR3 has 15 amino acids. CDR1 and CDR2 from the germline V gene are SGHNT and YYREEE (reference sequence). This clone occurred a few times. In the original analysis: Reference gene primer amplification in the assay estimated nucleated cell counts. Clones were read by immunoSEQ multiplex PCR, and TCRdb kept only the in-frame ones, dropping some. That table furnishes V, J and clone size, whereas the DNA furnished D and trimming. This sample carries around 250,000 clones, about 88% of them seen once, and the ten largest clones take approximately 7%.

V and J are TRBV5-4 and TRBJ2-3; 10 positions agree with TRBD1. Sequences were obtained from peripheral blood. The sequence was obtained from a woman aged 70-85 years with active or convalescent COVID-19. The CDR3 protein is CASSWTGGFGDTQYF. The CDR3 DNA follows: TGTGCCAGCAGCTGGACAGGGGGGTTTGGAGATACGCAGTATTTT.